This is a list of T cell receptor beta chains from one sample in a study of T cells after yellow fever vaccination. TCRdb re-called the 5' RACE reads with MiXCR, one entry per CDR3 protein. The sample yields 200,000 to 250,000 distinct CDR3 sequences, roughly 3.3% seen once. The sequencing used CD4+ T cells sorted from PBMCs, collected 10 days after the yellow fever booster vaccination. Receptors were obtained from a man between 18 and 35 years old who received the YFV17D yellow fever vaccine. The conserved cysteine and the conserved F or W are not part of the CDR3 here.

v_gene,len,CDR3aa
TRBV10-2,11,ASMRGEGTEAF
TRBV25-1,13,ASSEYLGDNYGYT
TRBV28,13,ASRPRTGFGETQY
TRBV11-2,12,ASSFRGSDTEAF
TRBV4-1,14,ASSQGRTADNSPLH
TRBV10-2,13,ATETGDSSGNTIY
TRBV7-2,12,ASSLQGPPDTQY
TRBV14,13,ASNDGHPRTDTQY
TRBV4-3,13,ASSREDRENEKLF
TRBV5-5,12,ASSSRDFRYEQY
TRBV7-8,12,ASSLPLVNTEAF
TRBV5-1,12,ASSLTASGAQQF
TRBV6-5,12,ASSSRDDNSPLH
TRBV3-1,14,ASSQEYGGFTGELF
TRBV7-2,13,ASSLAPGGVQPQH
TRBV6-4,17,ASSDSSRSLPSLIRPQH
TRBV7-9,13,ASSVRGLITDTQY
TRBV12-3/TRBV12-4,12,ASSLTGGSYEQY
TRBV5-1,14,ASSLATSGGLDTQY
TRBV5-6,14,ASSLSAGTPDQPQH
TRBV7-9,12,ASSKGTVGNTIY
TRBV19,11,ASSNPNTGELF
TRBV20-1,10,SARGQGPRKH
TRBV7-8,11,ASSGQQDQPQH
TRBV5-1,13,ASSRSGGSYNEQF
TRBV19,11,ASRGISTDTQY
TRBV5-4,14,ASSFPGQGYTGELF
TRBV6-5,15,ASSYSRTGGEVDTQY
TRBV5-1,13,ASRVLQGANYGYT
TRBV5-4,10,ASGTGRKTQY
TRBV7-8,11,ASSPGPSHEQY
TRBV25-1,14,ASSSAGGLNTGELF
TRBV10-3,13,AISESTSVRHGYT
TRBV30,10,AWNSHRDEQY
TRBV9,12,ASRQVSSYNEQF
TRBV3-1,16,ASSPYHTGSSGANVLT